Presented here are 18 T cell receptor beta chains from one specimen sequenced in a study of T cell repertoires in cytomegalovirus infection (dated by TCRdb to between 2018 and 2021). Instrument used: Illumina HiSeq 1500. TCRdb cleaned the public reads at Q25 with fastp, built clones with MiXCR and kept in-frame beta chains. Entries are consolidated by CDR3 protein sequence, retaining the most common genes and DNA. The sample table shows 350,000 to 500,000 distinct CDR3 sequences, and approximately 30% are seen once. The top ten constitute roughly an eighth of the sample. The material sequenced was PBMCs. Receptors originate from a human donor in good health (CMV status not recorded). Some clones in this sample may be carry-over from other donors' samples.

The gene calls are TRBV2 and TRBJ1-3, with D hard to call. Per the germline V gene, CDR1 is SNHLY and CDR2 is FYNNEI. The CDR3 runs to 17 residues. Between the trimmed V and J ends, which lost 3 bases and 0 bases, there was a span of 15 bases. Here the CDR3 DNA reads TGTGCCAGCAGTGATTTAGAGAACTCACTCTCTGGAAACACCATATATTTT. It is translated as CASSDLENSLSGNTIYF.

This clonotype was seen many times. The chain recombines TRBV7-2 with TRBJ1-2; TRBD1 aligns across 7 bases. The CDR3 is 14 residues long. In germline, CDR1 is SGHTA, CDR2 FQGNSA. With 5 bases clipped from V and 1 base from J, the junction kept 4 bases outside the gene matches. The CDR3 sequence is CASSGRGRNYGYTF. The DNA of the CDR3 is TGTGCCAGCAGCGGAAGGGGGCGTAACTATGGCTACACCTTC.

This clonotype appeared a few times. The V gene is TRBV6-6, the J gene TRBJ2-1, with 9 bases fitting TRBD1. Germline CDR1 is MNHNY and CDR2 is SVGAGI (reference sequence). V trimming: 2 bases; J trimming: 8 bases; junction bases outside the gene matches: 7. The CDR3 is 15 residues long. The CDR3 region has the DNA TGTGCCAGCAGTTACCCCGGACAGGGGAAGTATGAGCAGTTCTTC. Its translation: CASSYPGQGKYEQFF.

This clonotype has just one count. This likely comes from a read error, as the CDR3 has no conserved phenylalanine or tryptophan at its end. The J gene is TRBJ2-1, the V gene TRBV28; D possibly corresponds to TRBD2 (6 bases). The germline gives CDR1 MDHEN, CDR2 SYDVKM. Trimming left V 8 bases short and J 0 bases short, with 14 bases between. The CDR3 consists of 15 residues. DNA for the CDR3: TGTGCCAGCGGTTCGGGACTGCGCTCCTACAATGAGCAGTTCTGC. Translation gives CASGSGLRSYNEQFC.

This clonotype turned up a few times. This rearrangement joins TRBV5-6 to TRBJ2-2; 9 bases map to TRBD1. The ends lost 4 bases at V and 7 bases at J; junction bases unmatched: 14. This CDR3 spans 17 amino acids. From germline, CDR1 is SGHDT and CDR2 YYEEEE. This chain's CDR3 is CASSPFPGQGVGGELFF. The CDR3 coding sequence is TGTGCCAGCAGCCCTTTCCCGGGACAGGGTGTTGGCGGGGAGCTGTTTTTT.

This clonotype was seen at least ten times. This sequence joins TRBV7-2 and TRBJ2-3; D call uncertain. The CDR3 runs to 12 residues. V gave up 1 base and J gave up 4 bases, with 3 bases separating them. Germline CDR1 SGHTA, CDR2 FQGNSA. The DNA of the CDR3 is TGTGCCAGCAGCTTAGACTCAGATACGCAGTATTTT. Translation gives CASSLDSDTQYF.

At least ten counts were recorded for this clonotype. The chain recombines TRBV4-3 with TRBJ2-3, with 8 bases matching TRBD2. CDR1 LGHNA and CDR2 YSLEER come from the germline V gene. The CDR3 is 15 residues long. V gave up 2 bases and J gave up 5 bases; unmatched junction bases: 6. CDR3: CASSQSGGSGDTQYF. CDR3 coding DNA: TGCGCCAGCAGCCAAAGCGGGGGCAGTGGAGATACGCAGTATTTT.

The sample holds one count of this clonotype. Since a much larger clone is just one base distant, this may be a read error. A read error is likely, as this CDR3 ends without the conserved phenylalanine or tryptophan. The chain links TRBV7-2 to TRBJ1-2; tentative D call: TRBD1 (6 bases). Germline lookup yields CDR1 SGHTA and CDR2 FQGNSA. This CDR3 is 15 amino acids long. The V gene lost 5 bases and the J gene lost 0 bases, with 13 bases spanning the gap. The CDR3 loop reads CASSLTGTSNYGYTL. CDR3 nucleotide sequence: TGTGCCAGCAGCCTCACCGGGACATCTAACTATGGCTACACCTTA.

This clonotype showed up just a few times. The genes are TRBV30 and TRBJ1-1; 9 bases line up with TRBD1. Germline V gives CDR1 GTSNPN, CDR2 SVGIG (reference sequence). The CDR3 contains 13 residues. V gave up 5 bases and J gave up 5 bases; unmatched junction bases: 6. As DNA, the CDR3 is TGTGCCTGGGGACAGGGGTGGGGAACTGAAGCTTTCTTT. This translates into CAWGQGWGTEAFF. Looking up the rest from reference TRBV30 and TRBJ1-1 gives the full variable domain: SQTIHQWPATLVQPVGSPLSLECTVEGTSNPNLYWYRQAAGRGLQLLFYSVGIGQISSEVPQNLSASRPQDRQFILSSKKLLLSDSGFYLCAWGQGWGTEAFFGQGTRLTVV.

This clonotype was seen ten or more times. The chain links TRBV7-8 to TRBJ2-1; TRBD2 might be the D (6 bases). This CDR3 is 14 amino acids long. The V end lost 5 bases, the J end lost 4 bases, and 12 bases lay between the germline ends. The germline CDR1 and CDR2 sequences are SGHVS and FQNEAQ. CDR3 nucleotides: TGTGCCAGCAGCACGACTAGTTTTTACAATGAGCAGTTCTTC. It translates to CASSTTSFYNEQFF. Filled out from reference TRBV7-8 and TRBJ2-1, the complete variable domain reads GAGVSQSPRYKVAKRGQDVALRCDPISGHVSLFWYQQALGQGPEFLTYFQNEAQLDKSGLPSDRFFAERPEGSVSTLKIQRTQQEDSAVYLCASSTTSFYNEQFFGPGTRLTVL.

The chain employs TRBV20-1 and TRBJ1-6; tentative D call: TRBD1 (6 bases). The CDR3 has 18 amino acids. Trimming pared 3 bases from V and 2 bases from J, leaving 20 bases between. Per the germline V gene, CDR1 is DFQATT and CDR2 is SNEGSKA (reference sequence). CDR3 in DNA: TGCAGTGCTAGCGAACCTCCAGGGGCCGAGGCCTATAATTCACCCCTCCACTTT. Translated: CSASEPPGAEAYNSPLHF.

This clonotype was recorded many times. The chain employs TRBV7-2 and TRBJ1-5; possibly TRBD1 for D (6 bases). The V end lost 5 bases, the J end lost 2 bases, and 19 bases lay between the germline ends. CDR1 and CDR2 from the germline V gene are SGHTA and FQGNSA. The CDR3 has 17 amino acids. The CDR3: CASSPYYPGAGNQPQHF. The CDR3 DNA follows: TGTGCCAGCAGCCCCTATTACCCGGGGGCTGGCAATCAGCCCCAGCATTTT.

This clonotype has a single count. A junction boundary mismatches the germline segment, possibly from a read error. The chain uses TRBV7-9 and TRBJ1-6; the D gene is possibly TRBD1 (6 bases). CDR3 size: 15 residues. Germline V gives CDR1 SEHNR, CDR2 FQNEAQ (reference sequence). Here the CDR3 DNA reads TGTGCCAGCAGCTTAGCCCAGGGGAATAATTCACCCCTCCAATTT. Encoded protein: CASSLAQGNNSPLQF.

V usage is TRBV5-4 and J usage is TRBJ2-7; D is perhaps TRBD1 (5 bases). CDR1 is SGHNT and CDR2 is YYREEE in the germline V gene (reference sequence). This CDR3 is 15 amino acids long. The V and J ends lost 0 bases and 2 bases respectively, with 12 bases between them. In DNA form, the CDR3 reads TGTGCCAGCAGCTTGGAGGGGTTAAGGACCTACGAGCAGTACTTC. Its protein product is CASSLEGLRTYEQYF.

The chain is built from TRBV4-1 and TRBJ1-1; D may be TRBD1 (6 bases). V was shortened by 1 base and J by 1 base, with 7 bases between the two germline ends. In germline, CDR1 is MGHRA, CDR2 YSYEKL. This CDR3 is built from 14 residues. The CDR3 reads CASSQVTGNTEAFF. CDR3 sequence (DNA): TGCGCCAGCAGCCAAGTGACAGGGAACACTGAAGCTTTCTTT.

This clonotype was observed a few times. The rearrangement links TRBV4-3 to TRBJ2-7; weak D call: TRBD2 (5 bases). Germline CDR1 is LGHNA and CDR2 is YSLEER. The V end was cut by 0 bases, the J end by 4 bases, with 7 bases between. The CDR3 extends over 13 amino acids. CDR3 bases: TGCGCCAGCAGCCAAGATAGCGAGTACGAGCAGTACTTC. This encodes CASSQDSEYEQYF.

This clonotype has only one observation. The CDR3 reads CASSLPLHDRGSSYEQYF. CDR3 in DNA: TGTGCCAGCAGCTTACCCCTTCACGACAGGGGGAGCTCCTACGAGCAGTACTTC. The V call is TRBV7-8, the J call TRBJ2-7; the match to TRBD1 covers 9 bases. Trimming at V came to 2 bases and at J to 0 bases, leaving 11 bases not matched to a gene. The CDR3 totals 18 residues. The germline V gene has CDR1 SGHVS and CDR2 FQNEAQ.

Worth noting for this clonotype: Since the CDR3 does not end with the conserved phenylalanine or tryptophan, this likely comes from a read error. The limits of the CDR3 on the DNA are not certain, so only TCRdb's listed CDR3 is given. V usage is TRBV19 and J usage is TRBJ2-3; the listed D gene, TRBD1, was not tested against the DNA. The CDR3 is 12 residues long, counting both termini. CDR1 is LNHDA and CDR2 is SQIVND in the germline V gene (reference sequence). Here the CDR3 reads CASSGARDTHYV.